The 21 T cell receptor beta chains reported below all come from one sample, sequenced in a study of identical twins. From the 5' RACE reads, TCRdb called clonotypes with MiXCR, one entry per CDR3 protein. The sample lists 450,000 to 500,000 distinct CDR3 sequences; about 13% were seen once. The data were also submitted as part of a second study, on yellow fever vaccine responses in identical twins.

Material: CD4+ T cells sorted from blood. The origin of the receptors is a woman between 18 and 30 years old in good health.

This chain joins TRBV20-1 and TRBJ2-7, with D tentatively TRBD2 (7 bases). The CDR3 totals 14 residues. The V gene lost 3 bases and the J gene lost 6 bases, with 18 bases spanning the gap. The V gene's germline CDR1 is DFQATT and CDR2 SNEGSKA (reference sequence). The CDR3: CSARTPGGPSEQYF. Written as DNA, the CDR3 is TGCAGTGCTAGGACCCCCGGGGGGCCGAGCGAGCAGTACTTC.

This clonotype was detected only a few times. The chain combines TRBV24-1 with TRBJ2-5, with TRBD2 identical over 9 bases. J gave up 4 bases and V 4 bases, and 12 bases lay outside the gene matches. The CDR3 loop spans 17 amino acids. Germline V gives CDR1 KGHDR, CDR2 SFDVKD. The CDR3 bases are TGTGCCACCAGTGACCTTCCCTATAGCGGGAGCCCAGAGACCCAGTACTTC. This gives the protein CATSDLPYSGSPETQYF.

In its sample, this clonotype was seen many times. The J gene is TRBJ1-2, the V gene TRBV12-3 or TRBV12-4; D is uncertain. This CDR3 region has 13 residues. V lost 3 bases to trimming and J lost 3 bases, with 8 bases between them. The CDR3 coding sequence is TGTGCCAGCAGTTTTGGGGAAGACTATGGCTACACCTTC. Protein product: CASSFGEDYGYTF.

This clonotype has just a few counts. The chain is built from TRBV14 and TRBJ2-2; unclear D gene. Trimming removed 4 bases from V and 4 bases from J, with 13 bases in between. The germline V gene encodes CDR1 SGHDN and CDR2 FVKESK. There are 15 residues in the CDR3. CDR3 loop: CASSPLVAVTGELFF. The CDR3 region has the DNA TGTGCCAGCAGCCCGCTAGTGGCGGTCACCGGGGAGCTGTTTTTT.

The chain is built from TRBV7-2 and TRBJ2-2, with no clear D. The CDR3 is 16 amino acids. Trimming took 5 bases from V and 0 from J, leaving 13 bases between them. CDR1 SGHTA and CDR2 FQGNSA come from the germline V gene. CDR3 DNA: TGTGCCAGCAGCCCCCCGGCAGCCACGAACACCGGGGAGCTGTTTTTT. It specifies CASSPPAATNTGELFF.

The chain is built from TRBV5-1 and TRBJ2-7; 8 bases are a match to TRBD1. The V and J ends lost 0 bases and 3 bases, in that order; junction bases with no gene match: 8. The germline V gene has CDR1 SGHRS and CDR2 YFSETQ. The CDR3 extends over 16 amino acids. The CDR3 bases are TGCGCCAGCAGCTTGGCGCCGGACAGGGACCTCTACGAGCAGTACTTC. Translated, it gives CASSLAPDRDLYEQYF. Full variable domain (missing parts from reference TRBV5-1 and TRBJ2-7): KAGVTQTPRYLIKTRGQQVTLSCSPISGHRSVSWYQQTPGQGLQFLFEYFSETQRNKGNFPGRFSGRQFSNSRSEMNVSTLELGDSALYLCASSLAPDRDLYEQYFGPGTRLTVT.

This chain connects TRBV5-1 to TRBJ2-7, with D possibly matching TRBD1 (5 bases). The CDR3 covers 15 residues. CDR1 and CDR2 (germline): SGHRS, YFSETQ. Trimming took 4 bases from V and 0 from J, leaving 14 bases between them. The CDR3 here is CASSIGPGPSYEQYF. The CDR3 DNA is TGCGCCAGCAGCATAGGTCCAGGGCCCTCCTACGAGCAGTACTTC.

Only a few counts were recorded for this clonotype. The chain carries TRBV4-3 and TRBJ1-1, with D unresolved. The V gene's germline CDR1 is LGHNA and CDR2 YSLEER. The ends were cut back, 0 bases at V and 5 bases at J, with 4 bases in the middle. This CDR3 spans 12 amino acids. CDR3 amino acids: CASSQDRTEAFF. CDR3 sequence (DNA): TGCGCCAGCAGCCAAGATCGGACTGAAGCTTTCTTT.

There are a few counts of this clonotype. The J gene is TRBJ1-5, the V gene TRBV5-5; 7 bases fit TRBD1. The CDR3 is 14 amino acids. Germline CDR1 reads SGHKS; CDR2 reads YYEKEE (reference sequence). V gave up 7 bases and J gave up 6 bases; unmatched junction bases: 10. The CDR3 nucleotides read TGTGCCAGCGGACCGACAGGGTTTGGTCAGCCCCAGCATTTT. As protein: CASGPTGFGQPQHF.

The chain combines TRBV20-1 with TRBJ2-3; D remains unclear. This CDR3 contains 11 residues. Deletions cut 4 bases from V and 5 bases from J, with 7 bases between. CDR1 DFQATT and CDR2 SNEGSKA come from the germline V gene (reference sequence). The CDR3 is CSAKDGDTQYF. The CDR3, as DNA: TGCAGTGCTAAGGACGGAGATACGCAGTATTTT.

This clonotype was observed a handful of times. The genes are TRBV19 and TRBJ2-7; 7 bases are shared with TRBD1. The germline V gene encodes CDR1 LNHDA and CDR2 SQIVND (reference sequence). Losses at the gene ends were 6 bases for V and 5 bases for J; bases not matched to a gene: 7. This CDR3 spans 13 amino acids. CDR3 nucleotides: TGTGCCAGTAGACAGGGGATCTCGAACGAGCAGTACTTC. The encoded protein is CASRQGISNEQYF.

This clonotype was seen a few times. The chain links TRBV27 to TRBJ2-7, with D possibly called TRBD1 or TRBD2 (5 bases each). This CDR3 is 15 amino acids long. From germline, CDR1 is MNHEY and CDR2 SMNVEV (reference sequence). V was cut by 8 bases and J by 0 bases, with 17 bases left in between. CDR3 nucleotides: TGTGCCAGCGGCCGACGGGGCTTAAGCTCCTACGAGCAGTACTTC. It specifies CASGRRGLSSYEQYF.

The J gene is TRBJ2-4, the V gene TRBV4-1; TRBD2 aligns across 9 bases. J was trimmed by 0 bases and V by 0 bases; bases with no gene match: 15. CDR3 size: 21 residues. Germline loops: CDR1 MGHRA, CDR2 YSYEKL. The CDR3 region is CASSQEWLASGNGVAKNIQYF. CDR3 in DNA: TGCGCCAGCAGCCAAGAATGGTTGGCTAGCGGGAACGGGGTAGCCAAAAACATTCAGTACTTC.

In nucleotides, the CDR3 is TGTGCCAGCAGCTCTTTGGGTAACAACGAGCAGTACTTC. Encoded protein: CASSSLGNNEQYF. V and J are TRBV7-2 and TRBJ2-7; D gene unclear. This CDR3 contains 13 residues. Germline lookup yields CDR1 SGHTA and CDR2 FQGNSA. Trimming removed 4 bases from V and 5 bases from J, with 12 bases in between.

A few counts support this clonotype. The chain joins TRBV7-8 to TRBJ1-5; TRBD1 matches at 10 bases. Trimming removed 1 base from V and 4 bases from J; junction bases left unmatched: 1. In germline, CDR1 is SGHVS, CDR2 FQNEAQ. The CDR3 contains 15 residues. This CDR3 is CASSLGDRGNQPQHF. The CDR3, as DNA: TGTGCCAGCAGCTTAGGGGACAGGGGAAATCAGCCCCAGCATTTT.

This clonotype was seen a handful of times. The chain is built from TRBV5-1 and TRBJ2-1, with TRBD2 matching over 9 bases. The germline V gene has CDR1 SGHRS and CDR2 YFSETQ. V dropped 5 bases and J dropped 2; count of bases not matched to a gene: 5. This CDR3 spans 15 amino acids. The CDR3 bases are TGCGCCAGCAGGATAGCGGGAGAACCCTACAATGAGCAGTTCTTC. This codes for CASRIAGEPYNEQFF.

The chain joins TRBV5-1 to TRBJ2-5, with a weak D call TRBD1 (5 bases). V lost 0 bases to trimming and J lost 1 base, with 19 bases between them. This CDR3 is 18 amino acids long. Germline CDR1 and CDR2: SGHRS and YFSETQ. CDR3 sequence (DNA): TGCGCCAGCAGCTTGGCGTCAGGGATCTCCAGTCTCCAAGAGACCCAGTACTTC. This sequence encodes CASSLASGISSLQETQYF.

This sequence joins TRBV20-1 and TRBJ2-5; a weak D match, TRBD1 (6 bases). Germline CDR1 is DFQATT and CDR2 is SNEGSKA (reference sequence). There are 15 residues in the CDR3. Trimming took off 2 bases at V and 1 base at J, with 14 bases between the two ends. CDR3 in DNA: TGCAGTGCTAGACCTATCGACAGGAGCCAAGAGACCCAGTACTTC. This sequence encodes CSARPIDRSQETQYF.

This clonotype was counted between two and nine times. This chain uses TRBV15 with TRBJ2-5; D remains ambiguous. Trimming pared 2 bases from V and 3 bases from J, leaving 4 bases between. CDR3 length equals 12 residues. Per germline, CDR1 LNHNV and CDR2 YYDKDF (reference sequence). The CDR3 DNA is TGTGCCACCAGCAGAAAAAAAGAGACCCAGTACTTC. It codes for CATSRKKETQYF.

This clonotype was counted ten times or more. The gene calls are TRBV6-5 and TRBJ2-6, with a tentative D call TRBD1 (6 bases). The CDR3 has 17 amino acids. V gave up 2 bases and J gave up 0 bases, with 11 bases separating them. Germline loops: CDR1 MNHEY, CDR2 SVGAGI. In DNA form, the CDR3 reads TGTGCCAGCAGTTACCAGGGGTTAGGCTCTGGGGCCAACGTCCTGACTTTC. Translation: CASSYQGLGSGANVLTF.

This clonotype was counted between two and nine times. The chain combines TRBV7-3 with TRBJ2-5; 12 positions agree with TRBD1. Germline V lookup: CDR1 SGHTA, CDR2 FQGTGA. The junction had 5 bases not matched to a gene; V was cut back by 5 bases and J by 4 bases. The CDR3 covers 15 residues. CDR3 nucleotides: TGTGCCAGCAGCAAAGGGACAGGGGGCGGAGAGACCCAGTACTTC. It is translated as CASSKGTGGGETQYF.